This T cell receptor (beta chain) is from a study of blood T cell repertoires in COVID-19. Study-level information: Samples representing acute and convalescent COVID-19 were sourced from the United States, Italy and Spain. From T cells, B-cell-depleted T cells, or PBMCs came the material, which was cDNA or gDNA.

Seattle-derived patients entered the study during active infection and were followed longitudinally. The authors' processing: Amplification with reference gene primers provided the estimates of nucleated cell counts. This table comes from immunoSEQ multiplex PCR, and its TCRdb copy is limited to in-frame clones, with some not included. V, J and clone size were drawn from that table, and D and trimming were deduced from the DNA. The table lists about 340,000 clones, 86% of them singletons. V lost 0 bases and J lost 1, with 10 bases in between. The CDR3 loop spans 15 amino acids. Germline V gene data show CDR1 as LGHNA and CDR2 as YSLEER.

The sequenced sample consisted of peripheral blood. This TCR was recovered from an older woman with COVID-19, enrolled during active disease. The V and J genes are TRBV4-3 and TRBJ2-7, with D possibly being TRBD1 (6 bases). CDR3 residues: CASSQEPGESYEQYF. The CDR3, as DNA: TGCGCCAGCAGCCAAGAACCAGGGGAGTCCTACGAGCAGTACTTC.